What follows are 24 T cell receptor beta chains derived from one specimen sequenced in a study of T cell responses to AZD1222 COVID-19 vaccine. This table comes from immunoSEQ multiplex PCR, and its TCRdb copy is limited to in-frame clones, with some not included. In the table there are approximately 24,000 clones, 88% of which are singletons. This sample comprised peripheral blood, obtained 28 days after the second AZD1222 dose. The receptors originated from an adult who received the AZD1222 COVID-19 vaccine.

The chain is built from TRBV5-1 and TRBJ1-5; tentative D call: TRBD1 (6 bases). CDR1 and CDR2 (germline): SGHRS, YFSETQ. Trimming removed 2 bases at V and 3 bases at J, with 15 bases between. CDR3 length: 16 residues. CDR3 loop: CASSLWGLGNNQPQHF. For the CDR3, the DNA is TGCGCCAGCAGCTTATGGGGGCTTGGAAACAATCAGCCCCAGCATTTT.

V and J are TRBV7-6 and TRBJ2-7; D not certain. Germline V gene lookup returns CDR1 SGHVS and CDR2 FNYEAQ. The CDR3 is 15 residues long. Deletions cut 1 base from V and 2 bases from J, with 12 bases between. Written as DNA, the CDR3 is TGTGCCAGCAGCTTAGAAGGACCCAGTACCTACGAGCAGTACTTC. It encodes CASSLEGPSTYEQYF.

The chain combines TRBV5-1 with TRBJ2-3; D unresolved. This CDR3 has 14 residues. V was cut by 1 base and J by 0 bases, with 6 bases left in between. In germline, CDR1 is SGHRS, CDR2 YFSETQ. CDR3 coding DNA: TGCGCCAGCAGCTTGCCCCAAAGCACAGATACGCAGTATTTT. This gives the protein CASSLPQSTDTQYF.

This clone was recorded only once. This sequence joins TRBV4-2 and TRBJ2-7; 7 nucleotides match TRBD1. The CDR3 has 16 amino acids. With 4 bases clipped from V and 4 bases from J, the junction kept 13 bases outside the gene matches. Germline-derived CDR1 and CDR2 are LGHNA and YNFKEQ. This CDR3 is CASSREGGQGFYEQYF. DNA of the CDR3: TGTGCCAGCAGCCGGGAAGGGGGCCAGGGTTTTTACGAGCAGTACTTC.

V usage is TRBV7-8 and J usage is TRBJ2-2, with no clear D. The CDR3 is 16 residues long. Per germline, CDR1 SGHVS and CDR2 FQNEAQ. Trimming shortened V by 1 base and J by 6 bases, and 15 bases separated the two germline ends. The CDR3: CASSLEVGGQAGELFF. CDR3 DNA sequence: TGTGCCAGCAGCTTAGAAGTGGGCGGCCAGGCCGGGGAGCTGTTTTTT. Using reference TRBV7-8 and TRBJ2-2 for the parts outside the CDR3, the full variable domain is GAGVSQSPRYKVAKRGQDVALRCDPISGHVSLFWYQQALGQGPEFLTYFQNEAQLDKSGLPSDRFFAERPEGSVSTLKIQRTQQEDSAVYLCASSLEVGGQAGELFFGEGSRLTVL.

The rearrangement joins TRBV6-5 to TRBJ1-1; 8 bases line up with TRBD1. The length of the CDR3 is 14 residues. The junction had 5 bases not matched to a gene; V was cut back by 4 bases and J by 4 bases. CDR1 and CDR2 (germline): MNHEY, SVGAGI. CDR3 amino acids: CASSLGQGATEAFF. As DNA, the CDR3 is TGTGCCAGCAGTTTAGGACAGGGTGCCACTGAAGCTTTCTTT.

This clone appeared a few times. The V gene is TRBV7-2, the J gene TRBJ1-2, with a tentative D call TRBD1 (6 bases). The CDR3 has 15 residues. From germline, CDR1 is SGHTA and CDR2 FQGNSA. V gave up 0 bases and J gave up 6 bases, with 14 bases separating them. The CDR3 DNA reads TGTGCCAGCAGCTTAGCGCGAGGGGGGTATGATGGCTACACCTTC. Translating it yields CASSLARGGYDGYTF.

The gene calls are TRBV7-2 and TRBJ1-6; D might be TRBD1 (6 bases). Germline V gene data show CDR1 as SGHTA and CDR2 as FQGNSA. V was trimmed by 0 bases and J by 6 bases, leaving 12 bases between them. The CDR3 has 16 residues. CDR3 amino acids: CASSLAGGARNSPLHF. CDR3 DNA: TGTGCCAGCAGCTTAGCGGGGGGGGCGCGTAATTCACCCCTCCACTTT.

This clone was seen a few times. The DNA of the CDR3 is TGTGCCAGCAGCTCCACAGATACGCAGTATTTT. The encoded protein is CASSSTDTQYF. This chain joins TRBV7-3 and TRBJ2-3; unclear D gene. Trimming shortened V by 4 bases and J by 2 bases, and 1 base separated the two germline ends. The CDR3 covers 11 residues. Germline V gene lookup returns CDR1 SGHTA and CDR2 FQGTGA. Full variable domain (remainder filled in from reference TRBV7-3 and TRBJ2-3): GAGVSQTPSNKVTEKGKYVELRCDPISGHTALYWYRQSLGQGPEFLIYFQGTGAADDSGLPNDRFFAVRPEGSVSTLKIQRTERGDSAVYLCASSSTDTQYFGPGTRLTVL.

The chain links TRBV10-3 to TRBJ2-1; D uncertain. CDR3 length: 12 residues. Germline loops: CDR1 ENHRY, CDR2 SYGVKD. DNA of the CDR3: TGTGCATCCAGCGAGGTTTTGGATGAGCAGTTCTTC. It yields the protein CASSEVLDEQFF.

The rearrangement links TRBV27 to TRBJ1-6; 9 positions agree with TRBD1. The V gene's germline CDR1 is MNHEY and CDR2 SMNVEV (reference sequence). This CDR3 has 14 residues. The junction had 0 bases not matched to a gene; V was cut back by 6 bases and J by 3 bases. CDR3 sequence reads: CASRTGGYNSPLHF. CDR3 DNA: TGTGCCAGCAGGACAGGGGGCTATAATTCACCCCTCCACTTT.

This clone was counted between two and nine times. The V gene is TRBV7-9, the J gene TRBJ2-3; 10 bases are a match to TRBD2. The CDR3 totals 14 residues. After removal of 4 bases from V and 6 bases from J, the junction contained 4 bases not matched to a gene. CDR1 and CDR2 from the germline V gene are SEHNR and FQNEAQ (reference sequence). The CDR3 nucleotides are TGTGCCAGCAGCTCGGGACTAGCGTTGGATACGCAGTATTTT. Amino acid sequence: CASSSGLALDTQYF.

The chain carries TRBV27 and TRBJ1-5; D ambiguous. There are 13 residues in the CDR3. Germline V gene data show CDR1 as MNHEY and CDR2 as SMNVEV (reference sequence). Trimming pared 3 bases from V and 1 base from J, leaving 4 bases between. CDR3 sequence (DNA): TGTGCCAGCAGTTTCGCCAGCAATCAGCCCCAGCATTTT. As protein: CASSFASNQPQHF.

The V gene is TRBV11-2, the J gene TRBJ2-1, with a weak D call TRBD2 (5 bases). CDR1 and CDR2 from the germline V gene are SGHAT and FQNNGV. This CDR3 has 13 amino acids. V lost 3 bases to trimming and J lost 6 bases, with 9 bases between them. The CDR3 nucleotides are TGTGCCAGCAGCTTGGGAGAGCCCAATGAGCAGTTCTTC. Amino acid sequence: CASSLGEPNEQFF.

Only a few counts were recorded for this clone. This rearrangement joins TRBV7-9 to TRBJ1-2; D perhaps matches TRBD1 (6 bases). The CDR3 totals 15 residues. CDR1 and CDR2 from the germline V gene are SEHNR and FQNEAQ (reference sequence). V lost 5 bases and J 8 bases, leaving 21 bases between the germline ends. Here the CDR3 reads CASSPTGGHLRGYTF. The CDR3, as DNA: TGTGCCAGCAGCCCGACAGGTGGACATCTCCGGGGCTACACCTTC.

This sequence joins TRBV4-3 and TRBJ1-1; D gene uncertain. CDR3 length: 14 residues. Trimming took off 2 bases at V and 6 bases at J, with 13 bases between the two ends. Germline CDR1 and CDR2: LGHNA and YSLEER. CDR3 in DNA: TGCGCCAGCAGCCAAAGCCGGGCTCCCGCTGAAGCTTTCTTT. This encodes CASSQSRAPAEAFF.

The chain uses TRBV4-2 and TRBJ1-1; 9 nucleotides agree with TRBD1. This CDR3 is built from 18 residues. Germline assignment: CDR1 LGHNA and CDR2 YNFKEQ. With 0 bases clipped from V and 5 bases from J, the junction kept 13 bases outside the gene matches. The CDR3 spells CASSQDLLRTGVGTEAFF. The CDR3, as DNA: TGTGCCAGCAGCCAAGATCTACTTCGGACAGGGGTTGGGACTGAAGCTTTCTTT.

Here the CDR3 reads CASSPAGLNQPQHF. In DNA, the CDR3 is TGTGCCAGCAGTCCAGCGGGACTCAATCAGCCCCAGCATTTT. The V call is TRBV3-1 (or the pseudogene TRBV3-2), the J call TRBJ1-5; a possible D gene is TRBD1 (5 bases). The germline CDR1 and CDR2 sequences are LGHDT and YNNKEL (reference sequence). Trimming took 6 bases from V and 3 from J, leaving 12 bases between them. The CDR3 sequence is 14 residues long.

The V and J genes are TRBV14 and TRBJ1-2; D ambiguous. V was clipped by 1 base and J by 9 bases, with 12 bases between them. Germline CDR1 is SGHDN and CDR2 is FVKESK. The CDR3 has 13 residues. Written as DNA, the CDR3 is TGTGCCAGCAGCCAAGGCGCGAGGGCCCGCTACACCTTC. Translation: CASSQGARARYTF. Using reference TRBV14 and TRBJ1-2 for the parts outside the CDR3, the full variable domain is EAGVTQFPSHSVIEKGQTVTLRCDPISGHDNLYWYRRVMGKEIKFLLHFVKESKQDESGMPNNRFLAERTGGTYSTLKVQPAELEDSGVYFCASSQGARARYTFGSGTRLTVV.

The gene calls are TRBV5-6 and TRBJ2-2, with D possibly called TRBD1 or TRBD2 (5 bases each). Germline loops: CDR1 SGHDT, CDR2 YYEEEE. V was pared by 3 bases and J by 5 bases, with 11 bases between. This CDR3 spans 14 amino acids. Here the CDR3 reads CASSWGSGTGELFF. CDR3 nucleotide sequence: TGTGCCAGCAGCTGGGGGTCGGGTACCGGGGAGCTGTTTTTT. The variable domain in full, completed from reference TRBV5-6 and TRBJ2-2, reads DAGVTQSPTHLIKTRGQQVTLRCSPKSGHDTVSWYQQALGQGPQFIFQYYEEEERQRGNFPDRFSGHQFPNYSSELNVNALLLGDSALYLCASSWGSGTGELFFGEGSRLTVL.

CDR3 loop: CASREGQGEQYF. CDR3 in DNA: TGTGCCAGCAGGGAGGGACAGGGCGAGCAGTACTTC. The gene calls are TRBV28 and TRBJ2-7; 9 bases line up with TRBD1. The CDR3 has 12 residues. J was trimmed by 6 bases and V by 6 bases; bases with no gene match: 3. Germline V gene sequence: CDR1 MDHEN, CDR2 SYDVKM. The variable domain in full, with the rest retrieved from reference TRBV28 and TRBJ2-7, is DVKVTQSSRYLVKRTGEKVFLECVQDMDHENMFWYRQDPGLGLRLIYFSYDVKMKEKGDIPEGYSVSREKKERFSLILESASTNQTSMYLCASREGQGEQYFGPGTRLTVT.

This chain links TRBV2 with TRBJ1-6; D is ambiguous. CDR1 is SNHLY, CDR2 FYNNEI, per germline. V was shortened by 6 bases and J by 6 bases, with 15 bases between the two germline ends. This CDR3 region has 15 residues. CDR3 residues: CASRYQSLGNSPLHF. CDR3 sequence (DNA): TGTGCCAGCAGGTACCAGTCCCTTGGTAATTCACCCCTCCACTTT.

The chain has TRBV18 and TRBJ2-3; a weak D match, TRBD1 (6 bases). The V and J ends lost 6 bases and 6 bases respectively, with 13 bases between them. This CDR3 is built from 13 residues. The germline gives CDR1 KGHSH, CDR2 LQKENI. For the CDR3, the DNA is TGTGCCAGCTCTCTGGGGGCCTCGGATACGCAGTATTTT. Amino acids: CASSLGASDTQYF.

This clone appeared once. The chain links TRBV10-3 to TRBJ1-2; 9 nucleotides align to TRBD1. This CDR3 contains 13 residues. Trimming at V came to 6 bases and at J to 4 bases, leaving 3 bases not matched to a gene. CDR1 and CDR2 from the germline V gene are ENHRY and SYGVKD. The CDR3, as DNA: TGTGCCATCAGGATGGACAGGGGCTATGGCTACACCTTC. This codes for CAIRMDRGYGYTF.